This TCR beta chain was profiled in a study of CXCR3-negative and CXCR3-positive naive CD8 T cells. Overall study results and limits: Upon cryopreservation, CXCR3 expression partially decreased, and most assays used fresh PBMCs. Relative to CXCR3-negative naive cells, CXCR3-positive naive cells had more hydrophobic TRB CDR3s.

The method, 5' RACE with UMI labels, was used to prepare the TRB cDNA libraries. TCRdb reprocessed the 5' RACE reads, keeping one entry per CDR3 protein, no DNA. Its listing shows roughly 110,000 distinct CDR3 sequences. Triplicate approximately 300,000-cell sorts were made of each CD8+ T cell subset. The CDR3 totals 16 residues. The germline gives CDR1 LGHNA, CDR2 YSLEER. Note on this clonotype: Its cognate antigen is unknown.

This clonotype was obtained from a human donor in good health. Some clones in this sample may be carry-over from other donors' samples. Sample: naive CXCR3+ CD8+ T cells from blood. The subset was: CD45RO-CCR7+CD27+CD95- naive CD8+ T cells expressing CXCR3 (TNR3+). V is TRBV4-3 and J is TRBJ2-1; TCRdb's D gene call, TRBD1, goes unchecked for lack of DNA. The chain's CDR3 is CASSQDHGTAYNEQFF.